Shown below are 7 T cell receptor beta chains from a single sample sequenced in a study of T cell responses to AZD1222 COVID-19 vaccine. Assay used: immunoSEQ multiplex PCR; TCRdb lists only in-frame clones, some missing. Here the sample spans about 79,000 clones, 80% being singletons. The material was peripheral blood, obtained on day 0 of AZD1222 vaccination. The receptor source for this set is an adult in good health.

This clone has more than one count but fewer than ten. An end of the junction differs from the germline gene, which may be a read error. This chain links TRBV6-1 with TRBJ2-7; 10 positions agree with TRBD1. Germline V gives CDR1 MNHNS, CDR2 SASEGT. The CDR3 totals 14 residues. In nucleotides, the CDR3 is TGTGCCAGCAGTAAAGCTAGGGACAGGGGCGAGCAGTACTTC. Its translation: CASSKARDRGEQYF.

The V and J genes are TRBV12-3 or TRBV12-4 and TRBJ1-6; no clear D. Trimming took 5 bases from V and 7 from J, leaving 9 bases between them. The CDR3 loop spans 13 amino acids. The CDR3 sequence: CASSPTRNSPLHF. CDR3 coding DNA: TGTGCCAGCAGTCCAACAAGGAATTCACCCCTCCACTTT.

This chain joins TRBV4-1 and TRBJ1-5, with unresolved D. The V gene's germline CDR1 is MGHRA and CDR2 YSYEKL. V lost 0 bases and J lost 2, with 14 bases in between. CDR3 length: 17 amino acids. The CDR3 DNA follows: TGCGCCAGCAGCCAAGACGCTTCTCTGAGGGGCAATCAGCCCCAGCATTTT. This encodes CASSQDASLRGNQPQHF.

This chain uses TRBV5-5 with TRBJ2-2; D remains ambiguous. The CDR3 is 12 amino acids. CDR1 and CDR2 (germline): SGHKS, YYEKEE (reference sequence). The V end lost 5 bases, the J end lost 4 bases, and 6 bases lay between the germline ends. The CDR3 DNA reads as TGTGCCAGCAGAAGAATCACCGGGGAGCTGTTTTTT. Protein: CASRRITGELFF.

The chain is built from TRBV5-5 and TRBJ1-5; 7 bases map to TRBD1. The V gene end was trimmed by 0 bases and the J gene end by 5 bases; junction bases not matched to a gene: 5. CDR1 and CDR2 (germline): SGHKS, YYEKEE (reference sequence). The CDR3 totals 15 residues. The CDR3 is CASSLGHRGDQPQHF. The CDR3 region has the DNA TGTGCCAGCAGCTTGGGCCACAGGGGCGATCAGCCCCAGCATTTT. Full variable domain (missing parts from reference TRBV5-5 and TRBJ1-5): DAGVTQSPTHLIKTRGQQVTLRCSPISGHKSVSWYQQVLGQGPQFIFQYYEKEERGRGNFPDRFSARQFPNYSSELNVNALLLGDSALYLCASSLGHRGDQPQHFGDGTRLSIL.

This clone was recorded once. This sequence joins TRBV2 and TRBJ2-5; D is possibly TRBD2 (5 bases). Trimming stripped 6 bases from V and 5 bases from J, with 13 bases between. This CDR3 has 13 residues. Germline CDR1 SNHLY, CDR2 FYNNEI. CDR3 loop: CASRTTSSETQYF. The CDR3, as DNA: TGTGCCAGCAGGACAACTAGTAGCGAGACCCAGTACTTC.

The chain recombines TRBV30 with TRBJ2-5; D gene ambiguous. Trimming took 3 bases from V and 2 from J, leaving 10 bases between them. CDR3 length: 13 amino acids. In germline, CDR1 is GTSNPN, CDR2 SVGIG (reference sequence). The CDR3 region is CAWSRVPQETQYF. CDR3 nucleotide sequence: TGTGCCTGGAGCCGGGTTCCACAAGAGACCCAGTACTTC.